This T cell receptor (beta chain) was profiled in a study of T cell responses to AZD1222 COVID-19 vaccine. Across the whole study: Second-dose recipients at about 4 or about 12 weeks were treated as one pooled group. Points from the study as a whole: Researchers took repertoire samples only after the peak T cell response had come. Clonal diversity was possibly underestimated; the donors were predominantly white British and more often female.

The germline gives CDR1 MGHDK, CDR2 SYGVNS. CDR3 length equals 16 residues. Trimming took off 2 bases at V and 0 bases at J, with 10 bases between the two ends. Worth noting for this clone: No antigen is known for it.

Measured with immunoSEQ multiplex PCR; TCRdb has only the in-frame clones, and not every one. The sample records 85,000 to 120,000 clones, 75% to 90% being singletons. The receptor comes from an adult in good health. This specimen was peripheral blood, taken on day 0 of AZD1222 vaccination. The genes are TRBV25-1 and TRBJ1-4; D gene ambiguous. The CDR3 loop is CASSEGNGATNEKLFF. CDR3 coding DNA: TGTGCCAGCAGTGAAGGGAATGGGGCAACTAATGAAAAACTGTTTTTT.